The table lists the clone carrying this T cell receptor (beta chain) with a few counts. This sample was included in a study of OX40 agonist ivuxolimab in advanced cancers. At the level of the study: Three patients, one with hepatocellular carcinoma and two with cutaneous melanoma, responded partially.

Germline values: CDR1 SGHVS, CDR2 FQNEAQ. There are 14 residues in the CDR3. The V gene lost 4 bases and the J gene lost 9 bases, with 13 bases spanning the gap. The data were produced by immunoSEQ multiplex PCR, yet TCRdb's version contains in-frame clones alone and is incomplete. The sample has under 95,000 clones, roughly 83% seen once; the top ten hold 6.9%. The chain recombines TRBV7-8 with TRBJ1-6; D not certain. The starting material was CD4+ or CD8+ T cells sorted from blood, obtained in a trial of the OX40 agonist ivuxolimab. The clonotype originates from an adult with an advanced solid tumor such as melanoma, head and neck, liver or kidney cancer. Here the CDR3 reads CASSSPLVGSPLHF. The DNA of the CDR3 is TGTGCCAGCAGCTCCCCCCTTGTGGGTTCACCCCTCCACTTT.